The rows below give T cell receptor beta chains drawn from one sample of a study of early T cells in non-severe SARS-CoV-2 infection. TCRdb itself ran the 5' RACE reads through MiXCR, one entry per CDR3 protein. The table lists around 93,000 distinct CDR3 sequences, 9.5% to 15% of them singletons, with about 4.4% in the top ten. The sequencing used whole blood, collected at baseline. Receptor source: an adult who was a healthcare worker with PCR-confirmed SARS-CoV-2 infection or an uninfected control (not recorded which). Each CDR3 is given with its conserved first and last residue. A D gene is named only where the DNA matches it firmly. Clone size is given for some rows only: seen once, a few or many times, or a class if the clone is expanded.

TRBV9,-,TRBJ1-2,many,CASSVVTTGGYTF,TGTGCCAGCAGCGTAGTGACCACGGGCGGCTACACCTTC
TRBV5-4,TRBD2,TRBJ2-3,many,CASSLTASGASTDTQYF,TGTGCCAGCAGCTTGACGGCTAGCGGGGCTAGCACAGATACGCAGTATTTT
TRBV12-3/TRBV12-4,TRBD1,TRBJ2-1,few,CASSTGTGVNNEQFF,TGTGCCAGCAGTACCGGGACAGGGGTTAACAATGAGCAGTTCTTC
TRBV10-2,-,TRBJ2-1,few,CASSPFPGYNEQFF,TGCGCCAGCAGCCCCTTCCCGGGGTACAATGAGCAGTTCTTC
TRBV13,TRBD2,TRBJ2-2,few,CASSGPGAGPYTGELFF,TGTGCCAGCAGCGGCCCAGGAGCGGGACCATACACCGGGGAGCTGTTTTTT
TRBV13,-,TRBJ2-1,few,CASSLYLPAYNEQFF,TGTGCCAGCAGCTTATATCTCCCAGCCTACAATGAGCAGTTCTTC
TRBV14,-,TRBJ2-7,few,CASSQSPYEQYF,TGTGCCAGCAGCCAATCCCCCTACGAGCAGTACTTC
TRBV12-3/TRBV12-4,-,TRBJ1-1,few,CASSTLRDTEAFF,TGTGCCAGCAGTACCCTCCGCGACACTGAAGCTTTCTTT
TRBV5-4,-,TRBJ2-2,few,CATGSEGSNTGELFF,TGTGCCACCGGATCGGAGGGGAGTAACACCGGGGAGCTGTTTTTT
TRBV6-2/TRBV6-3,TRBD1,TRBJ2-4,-,CASSYLGQGLHF,TGTGCCAGCAGTTACCTGGGACAGGGGTTGCACTTC
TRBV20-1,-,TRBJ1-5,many,CSARQANQPQHF,TGCAGTGCTAGACAGGCCAATCAGCCCCAGCATTTT
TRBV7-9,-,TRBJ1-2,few,CASSLISGSYGYTF,TGTGCCAGCAGCTTAATCAGTGGTAGCTATGGCTACACCTTC
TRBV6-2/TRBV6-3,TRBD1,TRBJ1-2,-,CASSTDRNGGYTF,TGTGCCAGCAGTACGGACAGGAACGGTGGCTACACCTTC